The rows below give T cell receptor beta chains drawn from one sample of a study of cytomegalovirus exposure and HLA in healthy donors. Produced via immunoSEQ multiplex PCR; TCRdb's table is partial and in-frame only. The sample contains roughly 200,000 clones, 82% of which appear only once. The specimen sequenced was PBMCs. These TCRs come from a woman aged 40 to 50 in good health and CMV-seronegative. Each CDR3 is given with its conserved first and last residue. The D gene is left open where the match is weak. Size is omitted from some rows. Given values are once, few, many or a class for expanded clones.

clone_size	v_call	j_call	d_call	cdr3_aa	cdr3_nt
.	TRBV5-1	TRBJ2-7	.	CASSLGGGPPYEQYF	TGCGCCAGCAGCTTGGGGGGAGGTCCTCCCTACGAGCAGTACTTC
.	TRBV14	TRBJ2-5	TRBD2	CASSRGLAGYGETQYF	TGTGCCAGCAGCAGGGGACTAGCGGGATATGGCGAGACCCAGTACTTC
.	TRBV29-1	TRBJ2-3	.	CSVEYRILHTRGDTQYF	TGCAGCGTTGAGTACAGAATCCTCCATACCCGGGGGGATACGCAGTATTTT
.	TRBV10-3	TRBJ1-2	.	CAISAGGGGATYGYTF	TGTGCCATCAGTGCGGGCGGAGGCGGAGCAACCTATGGCTACACCTTC
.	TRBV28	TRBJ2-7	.	CASSLPNPGEQYF	TGTGCCAGCAGTTTACCTAACCCAGGGGAGCAGTACTTC
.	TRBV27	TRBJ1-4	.	CASSPWPTNEKLFF	TGTGCCAGCAGTCCATGGCCAACTAATGAAAAACTGTTTTTT
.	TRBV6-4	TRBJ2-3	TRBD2	CASSDLRLAGGPGDLTDTQYF	TGTGCCAGCAGTGACCTGCGACTAGCGGGAGGGCCAGGGGACCTCACGGATACGCAGTATTTT
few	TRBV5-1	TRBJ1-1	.	CASSLGGGAEAFF	TGCGCCAGCAGCTTGGGGGGGGGTGCTGAAGCTTTCTTT
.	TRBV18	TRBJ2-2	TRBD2	CASSPNLAVNTGELFF	TGTGCCAGCTCACCAAACCTAGCGGTGAACACCGGGGAGCTGTTTTTT
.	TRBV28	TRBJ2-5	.	CASSLREFNRETQYF	TGTGCCAGCAGCCTCAGGGAATTTAATAGAGAGACCCAGTACTTC
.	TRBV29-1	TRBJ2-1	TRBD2	CSVEGASGTLYNEQFF	TGCAGCGTTGAAGGTGCGAGCGGGACTTTGTACAATGAGCAGTTCTTC
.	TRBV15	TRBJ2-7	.	CATSRGGNIYEQYF	TGTGCCACCAGCAGAGGCGGAAATATCTACGAGCAGTACTTC
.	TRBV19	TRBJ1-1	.	CASSTDSRNTEAFF	TGTGCCAGTAGTACGGACAGCAGGAACACTGAAGCTTTCTTT
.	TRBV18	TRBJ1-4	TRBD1	CASSPQDRATNEKLFF	TGTGCCAGCTCACCACAGGACAGGGCAACTAATGAAAAACTGTTTTTT
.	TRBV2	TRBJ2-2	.	CASRFNREGELFF	TGTGCCAGCAGGTTCAACAGGGAGGGGGAGCTGTTTTTT
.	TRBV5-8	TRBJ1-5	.	CASSLFGQPQHF	TGTGCCAGCAGCTTGTTCGGTCAGCCCCAGCATTTT
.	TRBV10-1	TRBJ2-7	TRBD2	CASSESGAGGYEQYF	TGCGCCAGCAGTGAGTCGGGCGCGGGGGGGTACGAGCAGTACTTC
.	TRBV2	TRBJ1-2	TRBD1	CASSAEGQGNYGYTF	TGTGCCAGCAGTGCCGAGGGACAGGGAAACTATGGCTACACCTTC
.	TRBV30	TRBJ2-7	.	CAWDSYHTYEQYF	TGTGCCTGGGACAGCTACCATACCTACGAGCAGTACTTC
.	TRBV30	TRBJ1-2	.	CAWSVLSRANYGYTF	TGTGCCTGGAGTGTACTATCCCGTGCTAACTATGGCTACACCTTC
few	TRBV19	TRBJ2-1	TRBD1	CASRPGTGISQGFF	TGTGCCAGTAGACCGGGGACAGGGATCTCGCAGGGGTTCTTC
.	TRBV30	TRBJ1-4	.	CAWSVGGTPGEKLFF	TGTGCCTGGAGTGTAGGAGGGACCCCCGGAGAAAAACTGTTTTTT
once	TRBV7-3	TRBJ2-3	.	CASSRLDSTDTQYF	TGTGCCAGCAGCCGCCTAGATAGCACAGATACGCAGTATTTT
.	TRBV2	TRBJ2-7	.	CASGKQGTSEQYF	TGTGCCAGCGGAAAACAGGGGACTTCCGAGCAGTACTTC
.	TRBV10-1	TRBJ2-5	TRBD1	CARPQLYRGRGQTQYF	TGCGCCAGACCCCAGTTATACAGGGGTAGAGGACAGACCCAGTACTTC
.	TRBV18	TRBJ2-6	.	CASSPPGVAAGANVLTF	TGTGCCAGCTCACCACCAGGGGTAGCGGCTGGGGCCAACGTCCTGACTTTC
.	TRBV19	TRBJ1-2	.	CASVQDSRNGYTF	TGTGCCAGCGTCCAGGACAGTAGAAATGGCTACACCTTC
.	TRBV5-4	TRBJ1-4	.	CASSSGGTGREKLFF	TGTGCCAGCAGCTCGGGAGGGACGGGTCGTGAAAAACTGTTTTTT
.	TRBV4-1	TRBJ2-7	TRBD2	CASSQGWGGSYEQYF	TGCGCCAGCAGCCAAGGATGGGGGGGCTCCTACGAGCAGTACTTC
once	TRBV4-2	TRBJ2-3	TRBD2	CASSPTSGSTDTQYF	TGTGCCAGCAGCCCCACTAGCGGTAGCACAGATACGCAGTATTTT
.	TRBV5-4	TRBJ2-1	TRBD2	CASSPKRAGAGEQFF	TGTGCCAGCAGCCCCAAGAGAGCGGGAGCTGGTGAGCAGTTCTTC
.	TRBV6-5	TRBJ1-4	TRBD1	CASSYSGHRGGEKLFF	TGTGCCAGCAGTTACTCCGGACACAGGGGAGGTGAAAAACTGTTTTTT
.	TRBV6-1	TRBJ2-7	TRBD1	CASRDGQGGEQYF	TGTGCCAGCAGAGATGGACAGGGAGGCGAGCAGTACTTC
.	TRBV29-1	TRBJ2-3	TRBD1	CSGLPGTGGTDTQYF	TGCAGCGGTCTCCCTGGGACAGGGGGCACAGATACGCAGTATTTT
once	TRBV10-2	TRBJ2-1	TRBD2	CASIGLAGGFNEQFF	TGCGCCAGTATTGGACTAGCGGGAGGGTTCAATGAGCAGTTCTTC
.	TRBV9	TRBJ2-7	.	CASSVGLSADYEQYF	TGTGCCAGCAGCGTCGGGTTGAGTGCGGACTACGAGCAGTACTTC
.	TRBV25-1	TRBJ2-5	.	CASSGDSRGTQYF	TGTGCCAGCAGTGGAGATTCTCGGGGGACCCAGTACTTC
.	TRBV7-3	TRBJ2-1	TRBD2	CASSVQHLGLAEEQLF	TGTGCCAGCAGCGTACAACATTTGGGACTAGCGGAGGAGCAGCTCTTC
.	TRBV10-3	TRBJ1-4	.	CAISPRQDNEKLFF	TGTGCCATCAGCCCTCGACAGGATAATGAAAAACTGTTTTTT
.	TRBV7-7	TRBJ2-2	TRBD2	CASGAGGPGTGELFF	TGTGCCAGTGGGGCGGGAGGGCCGGGCACCGGGGAGCTGTTTTTT
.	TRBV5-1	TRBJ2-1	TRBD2	CASSLAQREYNEQFF	TGCGCCAGCAGCTTGGCTCAGCGGGAGTACAATGAGCAGTTCTTC
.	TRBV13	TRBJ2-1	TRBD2	CASSLGASGDYNEQFF	TGTGCCAGCAGCTTAGGGGCTAGCGGGGACTACAATGAGCAGTTCTTC
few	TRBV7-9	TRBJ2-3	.	CASSFRDTQYF	TGTGCCAGCAGCTTTCGGGATACGCAGTATTTT
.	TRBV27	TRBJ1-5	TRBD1	CASGQGDQPQHF	TGTGCCAGTGGGCAGGGGGATCAGCCCCAGCATTTT
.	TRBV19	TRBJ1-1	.	CASSILTGNTEAFF	TGTGCCAGTAGTATTCTAACAGGGAACACTGAAGCTTTCTTT
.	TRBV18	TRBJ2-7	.	CASSLVSYEQYF	TGTGCCAGCTCACTAGTTAGCTACGAGCAGTACTTC
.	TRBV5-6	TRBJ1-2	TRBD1	CASSLDRGGNYGYTF	TGTGCCAGCAGCTTGGACAGGGGGGGGAACTATGGCTACACCTTC
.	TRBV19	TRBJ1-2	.	CASSISGDGYTF	TGTGCCAGTAGTATATCAGGTGATGGCTACACCTTC
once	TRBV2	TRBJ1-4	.	CASRPATNEKLFF	TGTGCCAGCAGGCCGGCAACTAATGAAAAACTGTTTTTT